The T cell receptor (beta chain) under discussion was sequenced for a study of shared T cell receptors in the human thymus. This table comes from immunoSEQ multiplex PCR, and its TCRdb copy is limited to in-frame clones, with some not included. This sample has about 660,000 clones, with 70% to 90% found just once. This clone came up a few times. CDR1 is SGHTA and CDR2 is FQGNSA in the germline V gene. The ends lost 5 bases at V and 3 bases at J; junction bases unmatched: 12. CDR3 size: 16 residues. These same data were also listed under a study on human thymus T cells. That source adds: Resections that were taken during corrective heart surgery supplied the thymus tissue. Thymic and blood repertoires seemed to show skewed V and J gene use. Related reports documented highly overlapping thymic repertoires among unrelated individuals.

The sample was thymocytes. This chain connects TRBV7-2 to TRBJ2-5, with 7 bases matching TRBD1. The receptor was isolated from a boy under three years old with a congenital heart defect. In DNA form, the CDR3 reads TGTGCCAGCAGCGCTCGATGGGGTACAGGGGAAGAGACCCAGTACTTC. It encodes CASSARWGTGEETQYF.